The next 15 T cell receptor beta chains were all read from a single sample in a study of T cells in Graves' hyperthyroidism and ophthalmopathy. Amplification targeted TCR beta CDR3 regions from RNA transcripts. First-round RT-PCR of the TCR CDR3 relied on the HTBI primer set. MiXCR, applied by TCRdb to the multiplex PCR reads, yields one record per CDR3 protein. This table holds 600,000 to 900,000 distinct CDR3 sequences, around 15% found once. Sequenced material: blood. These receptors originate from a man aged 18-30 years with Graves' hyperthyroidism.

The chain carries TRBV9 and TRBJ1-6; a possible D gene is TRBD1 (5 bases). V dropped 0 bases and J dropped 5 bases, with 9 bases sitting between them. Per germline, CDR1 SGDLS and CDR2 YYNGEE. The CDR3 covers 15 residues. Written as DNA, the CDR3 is TGTGCCAGCAGCGTAGGAGGGGAGAATAATTCACCCCTCCACTTT. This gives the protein CASSVGGENNSPLHF.

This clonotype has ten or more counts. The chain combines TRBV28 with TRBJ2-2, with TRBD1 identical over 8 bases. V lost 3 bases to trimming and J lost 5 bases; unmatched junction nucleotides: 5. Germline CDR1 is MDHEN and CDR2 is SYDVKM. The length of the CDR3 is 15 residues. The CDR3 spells CASSLPGTGTGELFF. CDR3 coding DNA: TGTGCCAGCAGTTTGCCTGGGACAGGAACCGGGGAGCTGTTTTTT.

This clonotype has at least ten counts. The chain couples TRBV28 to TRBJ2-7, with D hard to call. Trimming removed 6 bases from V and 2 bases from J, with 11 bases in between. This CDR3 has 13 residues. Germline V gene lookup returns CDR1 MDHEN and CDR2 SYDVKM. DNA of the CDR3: TGTGCCAGCAGCATAGGGCGCCCCTACGAGCAGTACTTC. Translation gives CASSIGRPYEQYF.

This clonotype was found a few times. This CDR3 reads CASSERIGLMSSYEQYF. As DNA, the CDR3 is TGTGCCAGCAGTGAACGTATAGGACTCATGAGCTCCTACGAGCAGTACTTC. The chain has TRBV2 and TRBJ2-7, with D perhaps matching TRBD2 (5 bases). The V end was cut by 2 bases, the J end by 0 bases, with 17 bases between. The CDR3 has 17 amino acids. Germline CDR1 is SNHLY and CDR2 is FYNNEI.

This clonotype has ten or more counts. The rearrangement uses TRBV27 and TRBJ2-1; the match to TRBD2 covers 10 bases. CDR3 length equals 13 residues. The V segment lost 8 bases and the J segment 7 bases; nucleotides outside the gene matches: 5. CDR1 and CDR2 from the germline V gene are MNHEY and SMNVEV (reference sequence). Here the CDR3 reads CASGYSGRNEQFF. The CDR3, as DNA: TGTGCCAGCGGTTATAGCGGGAGGAATGAGCAGTTCTTC.

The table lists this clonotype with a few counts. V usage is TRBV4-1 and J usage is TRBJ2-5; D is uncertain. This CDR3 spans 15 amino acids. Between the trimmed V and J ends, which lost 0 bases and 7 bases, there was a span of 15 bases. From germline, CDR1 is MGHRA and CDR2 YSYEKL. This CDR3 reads CASSQDRNPSRTQYF. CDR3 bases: TGCGCCAGCAGCCAAGACAGGAACCCGTCCCGGACCCAGTACTTC.

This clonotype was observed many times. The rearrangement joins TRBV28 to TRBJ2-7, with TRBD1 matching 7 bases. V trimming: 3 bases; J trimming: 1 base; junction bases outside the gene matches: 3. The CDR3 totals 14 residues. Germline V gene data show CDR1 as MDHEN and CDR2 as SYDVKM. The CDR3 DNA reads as TGTGCCAGCAGTTTCGTACAGGGGTCCTACGAGCAGTACTTC. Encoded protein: CASSFVQGSYEQYF.

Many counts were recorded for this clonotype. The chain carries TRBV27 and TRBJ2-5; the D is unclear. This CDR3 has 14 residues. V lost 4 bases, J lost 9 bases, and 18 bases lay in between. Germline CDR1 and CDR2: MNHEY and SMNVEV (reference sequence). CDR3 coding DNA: TGTGCCAGCAGTTCCACAAAGGACCCCGCGCCCCAGTACTTC. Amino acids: CASSSTKDPAPQYF.

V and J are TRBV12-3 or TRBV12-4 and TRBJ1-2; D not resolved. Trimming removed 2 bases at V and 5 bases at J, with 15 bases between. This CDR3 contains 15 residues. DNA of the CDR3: TGTGCCAGCAGTTTAACAGATCTCCCTCATTATGGCTACACCTTC. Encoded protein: CASSLTDLPHYGYTF.

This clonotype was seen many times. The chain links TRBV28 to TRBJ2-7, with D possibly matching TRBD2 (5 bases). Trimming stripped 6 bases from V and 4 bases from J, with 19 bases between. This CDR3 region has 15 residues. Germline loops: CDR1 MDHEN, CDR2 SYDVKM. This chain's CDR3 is CASSTQEEDLYEQYF. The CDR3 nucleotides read TGTGCCAGCAGCACCCAGGAGGAAGATCTATACGAGCAGTACTTC.

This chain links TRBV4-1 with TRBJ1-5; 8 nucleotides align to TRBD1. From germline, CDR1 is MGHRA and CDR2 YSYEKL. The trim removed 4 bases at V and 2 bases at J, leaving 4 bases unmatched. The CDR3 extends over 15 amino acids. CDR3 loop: CASSRLDRGNQPQHF. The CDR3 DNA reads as TGCGCCAGCAGCCGACTGGACAGGGGCAATCAGCCCCAGCATTTT.

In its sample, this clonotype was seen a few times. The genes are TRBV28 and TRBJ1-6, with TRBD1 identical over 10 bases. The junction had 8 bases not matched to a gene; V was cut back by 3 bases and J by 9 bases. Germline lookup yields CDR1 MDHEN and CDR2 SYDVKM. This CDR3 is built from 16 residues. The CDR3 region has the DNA TGTGCCAGCAGTTTGGGGACAGGGGTTAACAGTTCACCCCTCCACTTT. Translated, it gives CASSLGTGVNSSPLHF.

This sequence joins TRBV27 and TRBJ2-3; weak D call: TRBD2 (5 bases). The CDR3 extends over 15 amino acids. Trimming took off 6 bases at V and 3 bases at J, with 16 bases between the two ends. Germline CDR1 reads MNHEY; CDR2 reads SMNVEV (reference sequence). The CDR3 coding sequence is TGTGCCAGCAGCCAAGGGTCCGAGGGAACAGATACGCAGTATTTT. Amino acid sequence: CASSQGSEGTDTQYF.

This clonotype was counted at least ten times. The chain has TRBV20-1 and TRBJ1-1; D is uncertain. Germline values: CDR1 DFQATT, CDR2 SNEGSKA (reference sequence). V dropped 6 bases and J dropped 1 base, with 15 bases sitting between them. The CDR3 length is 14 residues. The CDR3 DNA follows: TGCAGTGCCTTAAATGAGGGTCGGAACACTGAAGCTTTCTTT. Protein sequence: CSALNEGRNTEAFF.

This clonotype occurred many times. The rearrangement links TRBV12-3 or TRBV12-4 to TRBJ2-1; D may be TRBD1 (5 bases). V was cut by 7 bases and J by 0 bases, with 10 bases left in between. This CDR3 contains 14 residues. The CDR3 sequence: CASTLDSSYNEQFF. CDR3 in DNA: TGTGCCAGCACCCTAGACAGCTCCTACAATGAGCAGTTCTTC.